This T cell receptor (beta chain) was retrieved from a study of T cells and Merkel cell carcinoma outcomes. The study, taken as a whole, reports: Reportedly, T-cell repertoire with density predicts Merkel cell carcinoma outcomes.

This clone was recorded once. The antigen is not known. Using immunoSEQ multiplex PCR, the repertoire was profiled, and TCRdb retains in-frame clones only, with some absent. The data show more than 3,500 clones, with 85% to 95% seen just once and 1.5% to 2% held by the top ten. The CDR3 is made up of 16 amino acids. Trimming removed 2 bases at V and 1 base at J, with 14 bases between. Germline CDR1 reads ENHRY; CDR2 reads SYGVKD. The sample taken for sequencing was tumor tissue from Merkel cell carcinoma. The chain uses TRBV10-3 and TRBJ1-2; tentatively, D is TRBD1 (5 bases). The sequence was collected from a human donor with Merkel cell carcinoma. In DNA form, the CDR3 reads TGTGCCATCAGTGAGCCGAAGCTCAGGGTTAACTATGGCTACACCTTC. Its translation: CAISEPKLRVNYGYTF.